This entry is about one T cell receptor beta chain. The data are from a study of blood T cell repertoires in COVID-19. Study at large: The origin of the acute and convalescent COVID-19 samples was the United States, Italy and Spain. The analysed material was cDNA or gDNA that came from T cells, B-cell-depleted T cells, or PBMCs.

How the authors handled the data: Reference gene primer amplification in the assay estimated nucleated cell counts. The protocol was immunoSEQ multiplex PCR, while the TCRdb copy is restricted to in-frame clones and leaves out a portion. That table furnishes V, J and clone size, whereas the DNA furnished D and trimming. The profile covers roughly 140,000 clones, with approximately 80% appearing a single time and 5% to 7.5% taken by the ten largest. The CDR3 has 13 residues. Trimming cost V 9 bases and J 0 bases, with 9 bases left between them. The V gene's germline CDR1 is SEHNR and CDR2 FQNEAQ (reference sequence).

The sequenced material came from peripheral blood. The chain joins TRBV7-9 to TRBJ1-5; D is undetermined. The source of this sequence is a human donor in a cohort sampled during active COVID-19. CDR3 amino acids: CASSDVSNQPQHF. CDR3 nucleotide sequence: TGTGCCAGTTCAGATGTTAGCAATCAGCCCCAGCATTTT.